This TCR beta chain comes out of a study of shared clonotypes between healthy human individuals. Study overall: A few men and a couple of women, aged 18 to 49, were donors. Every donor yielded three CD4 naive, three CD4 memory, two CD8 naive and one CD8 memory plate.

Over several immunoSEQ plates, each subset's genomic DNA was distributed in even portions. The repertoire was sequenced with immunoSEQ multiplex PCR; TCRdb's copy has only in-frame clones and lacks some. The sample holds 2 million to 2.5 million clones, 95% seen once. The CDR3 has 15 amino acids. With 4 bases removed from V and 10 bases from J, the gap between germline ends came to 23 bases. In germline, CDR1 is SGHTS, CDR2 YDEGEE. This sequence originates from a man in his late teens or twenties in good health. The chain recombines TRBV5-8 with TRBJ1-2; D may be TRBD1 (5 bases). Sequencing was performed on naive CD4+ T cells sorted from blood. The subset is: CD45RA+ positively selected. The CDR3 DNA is TGTGCCAGCAGCACCGAAGGCAGGGCATCGATCGCCTACACCTTC. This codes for CASSTEGRASIAYTF.